This T cell receptor beta chain was sequenced for a study of cytomegalovirus exposure and HLA in healthy donors. CDR3 length: 18 amino acids. V trimming: 1 base; J trimming: 2 bases; junction bases outside the gene matches: 11. In germline, CDR1 is SQVTM, CDR2 ANQGSEA. This clone was observed a handful of times. The PCR had 60 Vbeta and 13 Jbeta primers. TCRdb's table, derived via immunoSEQ multiplex PCR, lists solely in-frame clones and lacks some. The sample contains approximately 110,000 clones, over 12% of which appear only once. Sample: PBMCs. This sequence originates from a female donor in good health and CMV-seronegative. The chain has TRBV29-1 and TRBJ2-2; 9 nucleotides align to TRBD1. The CDR3 DNA reads TGCAGCGTTGAAGCAACAGGGGGCGATACTCCTAACACCGGGGAGCTGTTTTTT. This sequence encodes CSVEATGGDTPNTGELFF.